The 5 T cell receptor beta chains in this list originate from one sample, sequenced in a study of blood T cells in healthy people across ages. Using a J-beta primer mix together with a sample-barcoded 5' primer, a second PCR was run for roughly 6 to 11 cycles. TCRdb re-called the 5' RACE reads with MiXCR, one entry per CDR3 protein. The profile shows about 1.4 million distinct CDR3 sequences, almost 60% of them singletons. The source material was blood. These receptor sequences come from a man aged 18-30 years in good health.

V usage is TRBV7-8 and J usage is TRBJ2-7, with D perhaps TRBD1 (6 bases). The CDR3 runs to 15 residues. V lost 0 bases to trimming and J lost 4 bases, with 13 bases between them. Germline CDR1 reads SGHVS; CDR2 reads FQNEAQ. As DNA, the CDR3 is TGTGCCAGCAGCTTAGCCAGGGACATAGTATACGAGCAGTACTTC. Protein: CASSLARDIVYEQYF.

The chain links TRBV4-1 to TRBJ1-4, with D possibly matching TRBD1 (5 bases). The CDR3 consists of 15 residues. Per the germline V gene, CDR1 is MGHRA and CDR2 is YSYEKL. The V end was cut by 4 bases, the J end by 7 bases, with 16 bases between. CDR3 DNA: TGCGCCAGCAGCCCAGTTCCGGGGGAAGGTGAAAAACTGTTTTTT. Translated, it gives CASSPVPGEGEKLFF.

The chain links TRBV5-1 to TRBJ1-2; D gene uncertain. The ends were cut back, 4 bases at V and 4 bases at J, with 11 bases in the middle. This CDR3 region has 13 residues. Germline CDR1 SGHRS, CDR2 YFSETQ. CDR3 sequence: CASSPEGGYGYTF. CDR3 DNA sequence: TGCGCCAGCAGCCCGGAAGGAGGCTATGGCTACACCTTC.

The J gene is TRBJ2-7, the V gene TRBV12-3 or TRBV12-4, with D perhaps matching TRBD2 (6 bases). The CDR3 runs 14 residues. Trimming cost V 7 bases and J 0 bases, with 13 bases left between them. CDR3 amino acids: CASTAGPSSYEQYF. The CDR3 bases are TGTGCCAGCACCGCGGGACCGAGCTCCTACGAGCAGTACTTC.

This clonotype was seen more than once but under ten times. J is TRBJ2-1 and V is TRBV5-5; 7 bases are shared with TRBD2. This CDR3 is 16 amino acids long. Per germline, CDR1 SGHKS and CDR2 YYEKEE (reference sequence). Trimming took 2 bases from V and 0 from J; bases not matched to a gene: 5. In nucleotides, the CDR3 is TGTGCCAGCAGCTTCTACGGGGGGAGCTCCTACAATGAGCAGTTCTTC. The encoded protein is CASSFYGGSSYNEQFF. The full variable domain, rest sourced from reference TRBV5-5 and TRBJ2-1, is DAGVTQSPTHLIKTRGQQVTLRCSPISGHKSVSWYQQVLGQGPQFIFQYYEKEERGRGNFPDRFSARQFPNYSSELNVNALLLGDSALYLCASSFYGGSSYNEQFFGPGTRLTVL.